Following are 5 T cell receptor beta chains from one sample sequenced in a study of regulatory T cells. Study-wide points: Hydrophobic residues at CDR3 positions 6 and 7 were enriched in conventional CD4+ T cells of CD3G-deficient patients.

The primer mix had 52 TRBV and 13 TRBJ primers. The data were produced by immunoSEQ multiplex PCR, yet TCRdb's version contains in-frame clones alone and is incomplete. Seen here are almost 30,000 clones, 80% to 95% observed once, and the top ten hold 1.5% to 1.7%. For these receptors, no antigen is known. Sequenced: conventional CD4+ T cells sorted from blood. Every receptor here comes from a young adult with CD3G deficiency.

The chain links TRBV6-1 to TRBJ2-1; a weak D match, TRBD1 (6 bases). Between the trimmed V and J ends, which lost 4 bases and 7 bases, there was a span of 17 bases. The CDR3 sequence is 15 residues long. CDR1 MNHNS and CDR2 SASEGT come from the germline V gene. The DNA for the CDR3 is TGTGCCAGCAGTGGGAGGAAGGGGACAAGAAATGAGCAGTTCTTC. Translated, it gives CASSGRKGTRNEQFF.

V gene TRBV28 combines with J gene TRBJ2-2; D is ambiguous. Germline loops: CDR1 MDHEN, CDR2 SYDVKM. The CDR3 has 14 amino acids. Trimming took 2 bases from V and 6 from J, leaving 10 bases between them. The CDR3 sequence is CASSLESVSGELFF. As DNA, the CDR3 is TGTGCCAGCAGTTTAGAGAGTGTGTCCGGGGAGCTGTTTTTT.

The rearrangement uses TRBV6-1 and TRBJ2-1, with 12 bases aligning to TRBD2. Germline loops: CDR1 MNHNS, CDR2 SASEGT. There are 15 residues in the CDR3. V trimming: 5 bases; J trimming: 4 bases; junction bases outside the gene matches: 3. This CDR3 is CASSTLAGGYNEQFF. The CDR3 DNA reads TGTGCCAGCAGTACACTAGCGGGGGGATACAATGAGCAGTTCTTC.

V and J are TRBV28 and TRBJ2-2; D is possibly TRBD1 (6 bases). Germline-derived CDR1 and CDR2 are MDHEN and SYDVKM. With 5 bases removed from V and 0 bases from J, the gap between germline ends came to 22 bases. CDR3 size: 19 residues. The CDR3 loop reads CASSNTRQALLSNTGELFF. The CDR3 nucleotides are TGTGCCAGCAGTAATACCCGACAGGCCCTCCTTTCGAACACCGGGGAGCTGTTTTTT.

V gene TRBV28 combines with J gene TRBJ2-5; no firm D call. The CDR3 totals 12 residues. The germline V and J ends were trimmed by 4 bases and 8 bases, with 11 bases remaining between them. Germline V gene lookup returns CDR1 MDHEN and CDR2 SYDVKM. CDR3 region: CASSSYPPTQYF. The CDR3 DNA sequence: TGTGCCAGCAGTTCATACCCTCCTACCCAGTACTTC. Complete variable domain (other parts from reference TRBV28 and TRBJ2-5): DVKVTQSSRYLVKRTGEKVFLECVQDMDHENMFWYRQDPGLGLRLIYFSYDVKMKEKGDIPEGYSVSREKKERFSLILESASTNQTSMYLCASSSYPPTQYFGPGTRLLVL.